The clone carrying this T cell receptor beta chain was seen just once. The antigen remains undetermined. The data stem from a study of OX40 agonist ivuxolimab in advanced cancers. At the level of the study: Patients were around 83% male with ages roughly 20 to 80, mean 60. Study-wide results and limits: Partial responders receiving 0.1-3.0 mg/kg showed among the lowest clonal expansion. Some nonresponders likewise displayed low normalized T-cell clonal expansion.

The method was immunoSEQ multiplex PCR; TCRdb's version includes in-frame clones alone and lacks a portion of them. The table shows approximately 74,000 clones, with around 90% occurring only once. The sample was CD4+ or CD8+ T cells sorted from blood, taken in a trial of the OX40 agonist ivuxolimab. The source of this sequence is an adult with an advanced solid tumor such as melanoma, head and neck, liver or kidney cancer.

As DNA, the CDR3 is TGTGCCTGGAGTGTAGAAGAGGTTTCAATTAATTCACCCCTCCACTTT. It is translated as CAWSVEEVSINSPLHF. This chain uses TRBV30 with TRBJ1-6, with D uncertain. Trimming took 0 bases from V and 6 from J, leaving 15 bases between them. Germline V gene sequence: CDR1 GTSNPN, CDR2 SVGIG (reference sequence). The CDR3 has 16 amino acids.